The 28 T cell receptor beta chains in this list originate from one sample, sequenced in a study of neoadjuvant anti-PD-1 for oral cavity cancer. The data were produced by immunoSEQ multiplex PCR, yet TCRdb's version contains in-frame clones alone and is incomplete. Seen here are 80,000 to 95,000 clones, 84% observed once, and the top ten hold about 3.4%. This specimen was PBMCs, taken before nivolumab (anti-PD-1) treatment. These receptors originate from a person aged 35 to 85 with oral cavity squamous cell carcinoma.

The sample holds one count of this clone. This chain links TRBV19 with TRBJ2-5; 9 bases match TRBD1. Germline-derived CDR1 and CDR2 are LNHDA and SQIVND (reference sequence). V gave up 5 bases and J gave up 2 bases; unmatched junction bases: 6. This CDR3 region has 15 residues. CDR3: CASSLPGQGQETQYF. CDR3 nucleotides: TGTGCCAGTAGTCTCCCCGGACAGGGGCAAGAGACCCAGTACTTC.

This sequence joins TRBV7-9 and TRBJ1-2; D might be TRBD1 (5 bases). Germline V CDR1 and CDR2: SEHNR, FQNEAQ (reference sequence). CDR3 length: 15 residues. V lost 1 base and J 5 bases, leaving 14 bases between the germline ends. The chain's CDR3 is CASSLGTPSVYGYTF. The CDR3 bases are TGTGCCAGCAGCTTAGGGACACCAAGCGTTTATGGCTACACCTTC.

This chain joins TRBV5-1 and TRBJ1-4; 7 nucleotides agree with TRBD1. This CDR3 is built from 15 residues. CDR1 and CDR2 from the germline V gene are SGHRS and YFSETQ. With V trimmed by 0 bases and J by 5 bases, 4 bases remained unmatched. The CDR3 nucleotides read TGCGCCAGCAGCTTGGCGGGACAGATCAATGAAAAACTGTTTTTT. It specifies CASSLAGQINEKLFF.

The V call is TRBV5-6, the J call TRBJ2-7; 12 positions match TRBD1. Germline-derived CDR1 and CDR2 are SGHDT and YYEEEE. CDR3 length: 16 amino acids. Trimming at V came to 4 bases and at J to 4 bases, leaving 9 bases not matched to a gene. The CDR3 DNA reads as TGTGCCAGCAGCGCGCTTAAGGGACAGGGGGCTTACGAGCAGTACTTC. It translates to CASSALKGQGAYEQYF.

The chain couples TRBV18 to TRBJ1-2, with D possibly TRBD1 on 6 matching bases. Germline values: CDR1 KGHSH, CDR2 LQKENI. V was trimmed by 2 bases and J by 4 bases, leaving 14 bases between them. The CDR3 has 15 residues. The CDR3 DNA reads TGTGCCAGCTCACCAAAGGCAGGGGCGGCCTATGGCTACACCTTC. Protein: CASSPKAGAAYGYTF.

The chain links TRBV19 to TRBJ2-5; D is undetermined. V gave up 1 base and J gave up 5 bases, with 5 bases separating them. Germline CDR1 is LNHDA and CDR2 is SQIVND (reference sequence). The CDR3 totals 12 residues. The CDR3 region is CASSIAGETQYF. The CDR3 DNA follows: TGTGCCAGTAGTATAGCCGGGGAGACCCAGTACTTC.

J is TRBJ2-1 and V is TRBV27, with 9 bases that match TRBD2. V was clipped by 7 bases and J by 10 bases; unmatched bases: 14. There are 15 residues in the CDR3. Per the germline V gene, CDR1 is MNHEY and CDR2 is SMNVEV (reference sequence). CDR3 sequence reads: CASMSVGGRAGEQFF. DNA of the CDR3: TGTGCCAGCATGAGTGTGGGCGGGAGGGCAGGCGAGCAGTTCTTC.

In this sample, this clone turned up once. This sequence joins TRBV5-1 and TRBJ1-2, with D unclear. Germline V CDR1 and CDR2: SGHRS, YFSETQ. This CDR3 spans 14 amino acids. V lost 4 bases and J 1 base, leaving 11 bases between the germline ends. CDR3 DNA sequence: TGCGCCAGCAGCCCTCAGACGGGTAACTATGGCTACACCTTC. Encoded protein: CASSPQTGNYGYTF.

The genes are TRBV5-4 and TRBJ2-1; D possibly uses TRBD1 or TRBD2 (6 bases each). The V gene's germline CDR1 is SGHNT and CDR2 YYREEE (reference sequence). V lost 4 bases, J lost 10 bases, and 15 bases lay in between. The CDR3 covers 13 residues. CDR3 DNA: TGTGCCAGCAGCCGGGGGCCCTTAGACGAGCAGTTCTTC. This sequence encodes CASSRGPLDEQFF.

The chain has TRBV5-4 and TRBJ2-1; 7 bases match TRBD2. The germline V gene encodes CDR1 SGHNT and CDR2 YYREEE (reference sequence). This CDR3 has 13 residues. The V and J ends lost 5 bases and 7 bases, in that order; junction bases with no gene match: 6. Here the CDR3 reads CASSWTSWNEQFF. The CDR3 DNA follows: TGTGCCAGCAGTTGGACTAGTTGGAATGAGCAGTTCTTC.

The count of this clone is one. The chain recombines TRBV7-4 with TRBJ2-7; 10 bases are shared with TRBD1. J lost 1 base, V lost 4 bases, and 4 bases had no gene match. The CDR3 contains 15 residues. Germline lookup yields CDR1 SGHVT and CDR2 SQSDAQ. CDR3 sequence reads: CASSCRDRGSYEQYF. The CDR3 coding sequence is TGTGCCAGCAGCTGCCGGGACAGGGGTTCCTACGAGCAGTACTTC.

This sequence joins TRBV6-1 and TRBJ1-5, with 9 bases that match TRBD1. The V gene's germline CDR1 is MNHNS and CDR2 SASEGT. V dropped 2 bases and J dropped 4; count of bases not matched to a gene: 6. The CDR3 sequence is 16 residues long. The CDR3 is CASSELTGGVNQPQHF. The CDR3 DNA reads as TGTGCCAGCAGTGAACTGACAGGGGGGGTTAATCAGCCCCAGCATTTT.

The DNA for the CDR3 is TGTGCCAGCAGCTCGGACAGTAGTACTGAAGCTTTCTTT. Translating gives CASSSDSSTEAFF. The chain couples TRBV5-4 to TRBJ1-1; a possible D gene is TRBD1 (6 bases). The CDR3 runs 13 residues. V dropped 3 bases and J dropped 5 bases, with 11 bases sitting between them. From germline, CDR1 is SGHNT and CDR2 YYREEE (reference sequence).

CDR3 nucleotide sequence: TGTGCCAGCAGTCAGGGGGGCCCACTAGCCTCCTACAATGAGCAGTTCTTC. As protein: CASSQGGPLASYNEQFF. This chain links TRBV5-6 with TRBJ2-1, with D possibly TRBD1 on 7 matching bases. The germline CDR1 and CDR2 sequences are SGHDT and YYEEEE. Trimming removed 5 bases from V and 0 bases from J, with 18 bases in between. The CDR3 is 17 amino acids.

V gene TRBV6-5 combines with J gene TRBJ2-1, with 9 bases matching TRBD1. The CDR3 is made up of 12 amino acids. Germline V gene data show CDR1 as MNHEY and CDR2 as SVGAGI. The junction had 8 bases not matched to a gene; V was cut back by 6 bases and J by 14 bases. CDR3 sequence: CASSRDRGSKFF. In nucleotides, the CDR3 is TGTGCCAGCAGCCGTGACAGGGGGTCAAAGTTCTTC.

The chain combines TRBV7-3 with TRBJ2-3; 12 nucleotides match TRBD2. V lost 5 bases, J lost 8 bases, and 11 bases stayed unmatched. The CDR3 has 16 amino acids. From germline, CDR1 is SGHTA and CDR2 FQGTGA. Here the CDR3 reads CASSMQPLAGGPTQYF. The CDR3, as DNA: TGTGCCAGCAGCATGCAACCCCTAGCGGGAGGGCCTACGCAGTATTTT.

The chain combines TRBV7-3 with TRBJ2-1; D is perhaps TRBD1 or TRBD2 (5 bases each). The V end was cut by 2 bases, the J end by 0 bases, with 8 bases between. CDR1 is SGHTA and CDR2 is FQGTGA in the germline V gene. The CDR3 sequence is 15 residues long. CDR3 nucleotide sequence: TGTGCCAGCAGCTTAGGGACCTACTCCTACAATGAGCAGTTCTTC. It translates to CASSLGTYSYNEQFF.

This clone came up once. Other DNA sequences within the sample encode an identical CDR3. V and J are TRBV11-2 and TRBJ2-5, with D unclear. CDR1 SGHAT and CDR2 FQNNGV come from the germline V gene. The CDR3 totals 10 residues. Between the trimmed V and J ends, which lost 5 bases and 4 bases, there was a span of 2 bases. The CDR3 DNA reads TGTGCCAGCAGCCGAGAGACCCAGTACTTC. The encoded protein is CASSRETQYF.

V is TRBV9 and J is TRBJ1-1; D not certain. The length of the CDR3 is 14 residues. V was cut by 4 bases and J by 4 bases, with 14 bases left in between. In germline, CDR1 is SGDLS, CDR2 YYNGEE. The CDR3 nucleotides are TGTGCCAGCAGCCCCTTTTTATCCGGCACTGAAGCTTTCTTT. The encoded protein is CASSPFLSGTEAFF.

The chain joins TRBV29-1 to TRBJ2-2, with TRBD2 as a possible D gene (5 bases). Between the trimmed V and J ends, which lost 6 bases and 2 bases, there was a span of 13 bases. Looked up from germline, CDR1 is SQVTM and CDR2 is ANQGSEA. CDR3 size: 14 residues. The CDR3 DNA reads as TGCAGCGTCCTAATACTAGGAAACACCGGGGAGCTGTTTTTT. Residues: CSVLILGNTGELFF.

The V call is TRBV6-6, the J call TRBJ2-7; TRBD1 agrees at 7 bases. Germline CDR1 is MNHNY and CDR2 is SVGAGI (reference sequence). V was clipped by 6 bases and J by 7 bases; unmatched bases: 12. The CDR3 spans 14 residues. DNA for the CDR3: TGTGCCAGCAGCCAAGGGGGCGCGAGCAGGGAGCAGTACTTC. Its translation: CASSQGGASREQYF.

The V and J genes are TRBV30 and TRBJ1-5; a possible D gene is TRBD1 (6 bases). The CDR3 loop spans 15 amino acids. Trimming left V 1 base short and J 3 bases short, with 13 bases between. Germline loops: CDR1 GTSNPN, CDR2 SVGIG (reference sequence). This CDR3 reads CAWSATGGHNQPQHF. The CDR3 DNA is TGTGCCTGGAGTGCGACGGGGGGCCACAATCAGCCCCAGCATTTT.

The chain has TRBV7-3 and TRBJ1-1; weak D call: TRBD1 (5 bases). This CDR3 has 13 amino acids. Germline CDR1 reads SGHTA; CDR2 reads FQGTGA. V dropped 5 bases and J dropped 6 bases, with 13 bases sitting between them. In nucleotides, the CDR3 is TGTGCCAGCAGCCCCCGGGGGGGGGCTGAAGCTTTCTTT. This codes for CASSPRGGAEAFF.

The CDR3 loop reads CASSESGLAGEQFF. The CDR3 nucleotides read TGTGCCAGCAGTGAAAGCGGACTAGCGGGTGAGCAGTTCTTC. The V gene is TRBV6-1, the J gene TRBJ2-1; 11 bases map to TRBD2. J gave up 9 bases and V 2 bases, and 3 bases lay outside the gene matches. In germline, CDR1 is MNHNS, CDR2 SASEGT. The CDR3 extends over 14 amino acids.

This clone was seen more than once but under ten times. This sequence joins TRBV5-6 and TRBJ2-1; 7 nucleotides agree with TRBD2. This CDR3 comprises 15 residues. V gave up 0 bases and J gave up 4 bases; unmatched junction bases: 4. Germline V lookup: CDR1 SGHDT, CDR2 YYEEEE. The CDR3 is CASSLGGRIYNEQFF. DNA of the CDR3: TGTGCCAGCAGCTTGGGCGGGAGAATATACAATGAGCAGTTCTTC.

The chain joins TRBV4-1 to TRBJ2-3; TRBD2 agrees at 10 bases. With V trimmed by 0 bases and J by 5 bases, 5 bases remained unmatched. Germline V gene sequence: CDR1 MGHRA, CDR2 YSYEKL. This CDR3 has 16 amino acids. CDR3 in DNA: TGCGCCAGCAGCCAAGATCGAACTAGCGGGGTAGATACGCAGTATTTT. Translation: CASSQDRTSGVDTQYF.

CDR3 sequence: CASSFRGGIPEAFF. CDR3 coding DNA: TGTGCCAGCAGTTTCCGGGGAGGGATCCCTGAAGCTTTCTTT. J is TRBJ1-1 and V is TRBV2; D is unclear. CDR1 is SNHLY and CDR2 is FYNNEI in the germline V gene. The germline V and J ends were trimmed by 5 bases and 6 bases, with 16 bases remaining between them. The CDR3 consists of 14 residues.

The chain employs TRBV4-1 and TRBJ2-1; tentative D call: TRBD2 (5 bases). The germline V and J ends were trimmed by 0 bases and 12 bases, with 15 bases remaining between them. CDR3 size: 14 residues. Germline CDR1 reads MGHRA; CDR2 reads YSYEKL. CDR3 nucleotides: TGCGCCAGCAGCCAAGAAGGACTCAGCGTGGGGCAGTTCTTC. Its protein product is CASSQEGLSVGQFF.